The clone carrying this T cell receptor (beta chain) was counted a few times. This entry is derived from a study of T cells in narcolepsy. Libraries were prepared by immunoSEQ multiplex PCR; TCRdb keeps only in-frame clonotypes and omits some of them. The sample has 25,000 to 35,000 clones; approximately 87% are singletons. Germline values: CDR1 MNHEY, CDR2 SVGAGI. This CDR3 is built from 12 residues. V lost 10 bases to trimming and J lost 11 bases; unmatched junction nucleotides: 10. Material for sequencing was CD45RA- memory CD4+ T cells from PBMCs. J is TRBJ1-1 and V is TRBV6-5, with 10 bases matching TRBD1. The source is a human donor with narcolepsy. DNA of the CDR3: TGTGCCACCACCGGACAGGGGGTACCTGCTTTCTTT. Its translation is CATTGQGVPAFF.